This TCR beta chain was identified during a study of cytomegalovirus exposure and HLA in healthy donors. Study in general: Most genotyped donors, over 70% of around 370, had Caucasian-associated genetic ancestry.

Unmatched junction bases numbered 7, after V lost 6 bases and J lost 2 bases. The CDR3 covers 15 residues. Germline V gene sequence: CDR1 SGHRS, CDR2 YFSETQ. This clone was recorded a few times. The antigen remains undetermined. The study ran its PCR with 60 Vbeta and 13 Jbeta primers. Clones were sequenced by immunoSEQ multiplex PCR, and TCRdb holds only the in-frame ones, with some missing. Of under 200,000 clones listed, about 85% are singletons. Study-level results: The productive fraction for most TCR beta V segments was about 87% or about 30% in an earlier analysis.

The V and J genes are TRBV5-1 and TRBJ2-3, with 9 positions matching TRBD2. This TCR was recovered from a male donor in good health and CMV-seropositive. Sequencing was carried out using PBMCs. Here the CDR3 reads CASTVASGNTDTQYF. CDR3 in DNA: TGCGCCAGCACGGTGGCTAGCGGGAACACAGATACGCAGTATTTT.